This TCR beta chain was sequenced in a study of blood T cell repertoires in COVID-19. Whole-study context: The United States, Italy and Spain provided the acute and convalescent COVID-19 samples. In each case, the material was cDNA or gDNA derived from T cells, B-cell-depleted T cells, or PBMCs.

Per germline, CDR1 MGHDK and CDR2 SYGVNS. V shed 1 base and J shed 4 bases, with 14 bases lying between them. The CDR3 length is 15 residues. Profiled with immunoSEQ multiplex PCR; TCRdb holds only in-frame clones, not every one. The sample records under 200,000 clones, more than 85% being singletons. This chain joins TRBV25-1 and TRBJ2-7, with D possibly TRBD1 on 5 matching bases. Sequenced material: peripheral blood. This receptor was identified in a man between 60 and 75 years old with COVID-19, enrolled during active disease. Written as DNA, the CDR3 is TGTGCCAGCAGTGAATCAACAGGATTTGGTTACGAGCAGTACTTC. Residues: CASSESTGFGYEQYF.